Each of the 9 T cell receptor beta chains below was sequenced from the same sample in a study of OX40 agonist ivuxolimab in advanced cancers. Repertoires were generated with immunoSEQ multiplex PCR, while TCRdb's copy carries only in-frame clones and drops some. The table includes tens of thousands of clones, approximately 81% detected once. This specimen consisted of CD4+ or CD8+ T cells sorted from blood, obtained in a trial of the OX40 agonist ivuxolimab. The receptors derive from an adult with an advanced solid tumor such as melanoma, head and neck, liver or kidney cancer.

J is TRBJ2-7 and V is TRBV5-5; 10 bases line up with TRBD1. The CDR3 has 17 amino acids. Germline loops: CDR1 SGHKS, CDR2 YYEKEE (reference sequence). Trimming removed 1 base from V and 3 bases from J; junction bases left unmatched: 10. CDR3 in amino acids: CASSLMTGGVKDYEQYF. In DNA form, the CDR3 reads TGTGCCAGCAGCTTGATGACAGGGGGCGTTAAGGACTACGAGCAGTACTTC.

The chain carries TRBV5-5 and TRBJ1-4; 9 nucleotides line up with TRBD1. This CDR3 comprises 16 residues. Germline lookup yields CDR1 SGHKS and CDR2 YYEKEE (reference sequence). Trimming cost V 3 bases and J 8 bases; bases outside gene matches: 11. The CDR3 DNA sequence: TGTGCCAGCAGCTCGCTCCGGGACAGGGTGTACGAAAAACTGTTTTTT. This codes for CASSSLRDRVYEKLFF.

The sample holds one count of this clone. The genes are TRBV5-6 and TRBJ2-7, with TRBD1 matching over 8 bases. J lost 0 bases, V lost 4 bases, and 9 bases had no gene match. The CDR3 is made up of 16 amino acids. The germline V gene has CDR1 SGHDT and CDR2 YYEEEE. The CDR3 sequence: CASSPNRGKSSYEQYF. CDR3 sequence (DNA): TGTGCCAGCAGCCCGAACAGGGGGAAAAGCTCCTACGAGCAGTACTTC.

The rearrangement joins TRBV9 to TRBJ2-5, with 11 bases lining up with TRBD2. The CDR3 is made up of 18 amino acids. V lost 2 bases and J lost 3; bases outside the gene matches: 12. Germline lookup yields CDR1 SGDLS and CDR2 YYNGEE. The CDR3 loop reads CASSVGLAGGGAEETQYF. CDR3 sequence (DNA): TGTGCCAGCAGCGTCGGTCTAGCGGGAGGTGGGGCCGAAGAGACCCAGTACTTC. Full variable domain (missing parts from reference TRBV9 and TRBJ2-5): DSGVTQTPKHLITATGQRVTLRCSPRSGDLSVYWYQQSLDQGLQFLIQYYNGEERAKGNILERFSAQQFPDLHSELNLSSLELGDSALYFCASSVGLAGGGAEETQYFGPGTRLLVL.

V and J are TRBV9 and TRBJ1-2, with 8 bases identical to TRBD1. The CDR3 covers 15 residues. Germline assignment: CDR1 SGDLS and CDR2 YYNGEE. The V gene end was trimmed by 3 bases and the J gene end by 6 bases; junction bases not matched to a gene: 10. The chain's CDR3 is CASSAGIGQGDGYTF. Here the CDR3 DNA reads TGTGCCAGCAGCGCCGGAATAGGACAGGGAGATGGCTACACCTTC. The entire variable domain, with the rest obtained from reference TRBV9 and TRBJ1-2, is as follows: DSGVTQTPKHLITATGQRVTLRCSPRSGDLSVYWYQQSLDQGLQFLIQYYNGEERAKGNILERFSAQQFPDLHSELNLSSLELGDSALYFCASSAGIGQGDGYTFGSGTRLTVV.

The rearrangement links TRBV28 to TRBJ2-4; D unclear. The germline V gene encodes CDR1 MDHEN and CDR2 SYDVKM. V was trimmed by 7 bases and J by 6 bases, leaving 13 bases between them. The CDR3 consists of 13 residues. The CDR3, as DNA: TGTGCCAGCACCTCCCAGTTCAGAAACATTCAGTACTTC. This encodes CASTSQFRNIQYF. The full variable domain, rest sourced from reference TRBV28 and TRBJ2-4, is DVKVTQSSRYLVKRTGEKVFLECVQDMDHENMFWYRQDPGLGLRLIYFSYDVKMKEKGDIPEGYSVSREKKERFSLILESASTNQTSMYLCASTSQFRNIQYFGAGTRLSVL.

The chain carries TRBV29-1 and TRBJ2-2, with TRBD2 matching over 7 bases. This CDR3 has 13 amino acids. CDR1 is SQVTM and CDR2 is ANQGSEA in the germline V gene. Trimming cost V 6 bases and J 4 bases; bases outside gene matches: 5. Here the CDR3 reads CSVGSGPTGELFF. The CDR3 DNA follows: TGCAGCGTAGGTAGCGGGCCCACCGGGGAGCTGTTTTTT.

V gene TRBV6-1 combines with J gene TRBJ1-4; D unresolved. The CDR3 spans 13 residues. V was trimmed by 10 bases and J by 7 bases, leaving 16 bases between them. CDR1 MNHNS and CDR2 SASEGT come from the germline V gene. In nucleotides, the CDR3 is TGTGCCACCTTTAGGGAGTTTGGTGAAAAACTGTTTTTT. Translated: CATFREFGEKLFF.

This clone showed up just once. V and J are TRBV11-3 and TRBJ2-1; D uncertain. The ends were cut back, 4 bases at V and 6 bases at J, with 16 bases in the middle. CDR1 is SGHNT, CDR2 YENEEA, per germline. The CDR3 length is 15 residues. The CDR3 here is CASSYDGFSVNEQFF. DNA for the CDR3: TGTGCCAGCAGCTACGACGGGTTCTCGGTCAATGAGCAGTTCTTC.